The next 12 T cell receptor beta chains were all read from a single sample in a study of immune evolution from preneoplasia to lung adenocarcinoma. Assay: immunoSEQ multiplex PCR; the TCRdb copy retains only in-frame clones and omits some. Among 9,500 to 12,000 clones listed, 86% were seen once. The sample comprised FFPE invasive lung adenocarcinoma tissue. These TCRs come from a person between 65 and 80 years old with invasive lung adenocarcinoma.

The V gene is TRBV30, the J gene TRBJ1-2; D might be TRBD1 (6 bases). The germline V and J ends were trimmed by 0 bases and 4 bases, with 18 bases remaining between them. This CDR3 is built from 16 residues. CDR1 and CDR2 (germline): GTSNPN, SVGIG (reference sequence). CDR3 protein: CAWSVRRGGPVYGYTF. CDR3 nucleotide sequence: TGTGCCTGGAGTGTACGTCGCGGGGGGCCGGTCTATGGCTACACCTTC.

The rearrangement uses TRBV11-2 and TRBJ1-4; TRBD1 might be the D (5 bases). The CDR3 extends over 13 amino acids. Germline CDR1 reads SGHAT; CDR2 reads FQNNGV. V lost 8 bases and J lost 5, with 12 bases in between. The CDR3 loop reads CASGRQPNEKLFF. The CDR3, as DNA: TGTGCCAGCGGCAGACAGCCAAATGAAAAACTGTTTTTT.

The CDR3: CASSGFRAGESSAYNEQFF. The DNA of the CDR3 is TGCGCCAGCAGTGGATTTCGGGCCGGGGAGTCCAGCGCCTACAATGAGCAGTTCTTC. The chain links TRBV10-2 to TRBJ2-1; maybe TRBD2 (5 bases). The CDR3 spans 19 residues. CDR1 and CDR2 (germline): WSHSY, SAAADI. Trimming left V 4 bases short and J 2 bases short, with 24 bases between.

This clone was detected only a few times. The chain recombines TRBV27 with TRBJ2-2, with D perhaps assigned TRBD1 or TRBD2 (6 bases each). Trimming took 2 bases from V and 5 from J, leaving 12 bases between them. This CDR3 contains 15 residues. The germline V gene has CDR1 MNHEY and CDR2 SMNVEV (reference sequence). In DNA form, the CDR3 reads TGTGCCAGCAGTTTAGGGGGGCCCGGGACCGGGGAGCTGTTTTTT. This translates into CASSLGGPGTGELFF.

The V gene is TRBV5-6, the J gene TRBJ2-7, with a tentative D call TRBD2 (6 bases). Germline loops: CDR1 SGHDT, CDR2 YYEEEE. The length of the CDR3 is 14 residues. The V gene lost 1 base and the J gene lost 8 bases, with 16 bases spanning the gap. The CDR3 region is CASSLWASVGKQYF. CDR3 coding DNA: TGTGCCAGCAGCTTGTGGGCTAGCGTCGGTAAGCAGTACTTC. Drawing the rest from reference TRBV5-6 and TRBJ2-7, the complete variable domain is DAGVTQSPTHLIKTRGQQVTLRCSPKSGHDTVSWYQQALGQGPQFIFQYYEEEERQRGNFPDRFSGHQFPNYSSELNVNALLLGDSALYLCASSLWASVGKQYFGPGTRLTVT.

The chain combines TRBV10-2 with TRBJ1-5; D not certain. This CDR3 comprises 13 residues. Germline values: CDR1 WSHSY, CDR2 SAAADI. V lost 5 bases to trimming and J lost 5 bases, with 10 bases between them. CDR3 bases: TGCGCCAGCAGTTACACAGCATATCAGCCCCAGCATTTT. Amino acid sequence: CASSYTAYQPQHF.

This clone was seen a few times. The DNA for the CDR3 is TGCGCCAGCAGCGGCCAGGGTTACGAGCAGTACTTC. The encoded protein is CASSGQGYEQYF. The V and J genes are TRBV5-1 and TRBJ2-7; D is perhaps TRBD1 (5 bases). The CDR3 covers 12 residues. The germline V gene encodes CDR1 SGHRS and CDR2 YFSETQ. The V and J ends lost 4 bases and 4 bases respectively, with 9 bases between them.

This chain joins TRBV4-1 and TRBJ1-2; no reliable D call. This CDR3 is built from 14 residues. CDR1 is MGHRA, CDR2 YSYEKL, per germline. V gave up 2 bases and J gave up 6 bases, with 13 bases separating them. The CDR3, as DNA: TGCGCCAGCAGCCAAAAGGTAGTACGGGATGGCTACACCTTC. Its protein is CASSQKVVRDGYTF.

The chain couples TRBV10-2 to TRBJ1-1; D is unclear. In germline, CDR1 is WSHSY, CDR2 SAAADI. Trimming took off 0 bases at V and 4 bases at J, with 12 bases between the two ends. The CDR3 consists of 15 residues. CDR3 protein: CASSESIVGSTEAFF. The DNA for the CDR3 is TGCGCCAGCAGTGAGTCGATAGTGGGGAGCACTGAAGCTTTCTTT.

The chain employs TRBV2 and TRBJ2-3, with D perhaps TRBD1 (6 bases). CDR3 length equals 12 residues. Trimming left V 7 bases short and J 6 bases short, with 11 bases between. Per germline, CDR1 SNHLY and CDR2 FYNNEI. The CDR3 reads CASIERGDTQYF. In DNA, the CDR3 is TGTGCCAGCATTGAGAGGGGGGATACGCAGTATTTT.

V usage is TRBV27 and J usage is TRBJ1-5, with D possibly being TRBD1 (6 bases). Between the trimmed V and J ends, which lost 6 bases and 0 bases, there was a span of 12 bases. CDR3 length: 15 amino acids. Germline V lookup: CDR1 MNHEY, CDR2 SMNVEV (reference sequence). CDR3 bases: TGTGCCAGCAGAGGACAGTTCTATAGCAATCAGCCCCAGCATTTT. Its translation is CASRGQFYSNQPQHF.

The chain joins TRBV19 to TRBJ1-5, with 8 bases lining up with TRBD1. Germline CDR1 and CDR2: LNHDA and SQIVND (reference sequence). There are 14 residues in the CDR3. The CDR3 loop is CVRCRQGKNQPQHF. CDR3 nucleotide sequence: TGTGTAAGGTGTAGACAGGGGAAGAATCAGCCCCAGCATTTT.